The T cell receptor (beta chain) under discussion was sequenced for a study of cytomegalovirus exposure and HLA in healthy donors. Notes on the study in general: In vitro assays verified that a few CMV-associated chains recognized CMV antigens specifically.

The PCR contained 60 Vbeta and 13 Jbeta primers. Sequencing used immunoSEQ multiplex PCR; TCRdb keeps in-frame clones, though not all of them. The sample comprises 180,000 or so clones, around four fifths of which are singletons, and about 2.9% rests with the top ten. At collection, donors were nominally healthy, but unrecorded immune exposures were probable. There are a few counts of this clone. Its specificity is unknown. The CDR3 is 15 residues long. Germline CDR1 is MGHRA and CDR2 is YSYEKL. The ends lost 4 bases at V and 10 bases at J; junction bases unmatched: 7. The chain is built from TRBV4-1 and TRBJ2-1, with TRBD2 identical over 13 bases. Input material: PBMCs. The clonotype was recovered from a female donor in good health and CMV-seronegative. The CDR3 loop is CASSPGLAGKYEQFF. The DNA for the CDR3 is TGCGCCAGCAGCCCGGGACTAGCGGGAAAGTACGAGCAGTTCTTC.